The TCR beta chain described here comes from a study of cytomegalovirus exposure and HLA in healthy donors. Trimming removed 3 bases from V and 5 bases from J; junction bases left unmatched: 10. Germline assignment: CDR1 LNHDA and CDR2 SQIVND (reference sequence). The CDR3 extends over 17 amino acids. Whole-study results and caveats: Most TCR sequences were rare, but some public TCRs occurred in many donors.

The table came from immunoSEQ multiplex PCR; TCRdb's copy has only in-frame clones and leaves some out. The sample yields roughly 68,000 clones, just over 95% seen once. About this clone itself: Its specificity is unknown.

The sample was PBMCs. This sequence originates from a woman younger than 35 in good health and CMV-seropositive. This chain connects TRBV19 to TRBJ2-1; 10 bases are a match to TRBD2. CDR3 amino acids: CASSIGFSLAGDNEQFF. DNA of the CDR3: TGTGCCAGTAGTATCGGTTTTTCTCTAGCGGGAGACAATGAGCAGTTCTTC.